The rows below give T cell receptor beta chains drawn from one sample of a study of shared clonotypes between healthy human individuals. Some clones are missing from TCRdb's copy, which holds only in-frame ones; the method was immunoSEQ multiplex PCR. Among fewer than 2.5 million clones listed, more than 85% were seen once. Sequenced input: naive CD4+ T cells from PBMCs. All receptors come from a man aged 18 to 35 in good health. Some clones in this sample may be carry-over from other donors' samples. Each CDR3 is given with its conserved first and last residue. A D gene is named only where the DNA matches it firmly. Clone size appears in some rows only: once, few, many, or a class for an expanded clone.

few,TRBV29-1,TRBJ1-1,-,CSVESGEAFF,TGCAGCGTTGAGTCTGGTGAAGCTTTCTTT
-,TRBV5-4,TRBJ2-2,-,CASSLGAGRDTGELFF,TGTGCCAGCAGCTTGGGGGCGGGCAGGGACACCGGGGAGCTGTTTTTT
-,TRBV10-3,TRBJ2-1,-,CAIMAGTYNEQFF,TGTGCCATCATGGCGGGAACCTACAATGAGCAGTTCTTC
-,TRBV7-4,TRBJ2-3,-,CASSLELRSVVGTDTQYF,TGTGCCAGCAGCTTAGAGTTAAGGAGCGTCGTCGGCACAGATACGCAGTATTTT
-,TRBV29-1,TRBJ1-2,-,CSVWTNYGYTF,TGCAGCGTTTGGACTAACTATGGCTACACCTTC
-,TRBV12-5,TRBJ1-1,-,CASGLWTEAFF,TGTGCTAGTGGTTTGTGGACTGAAGCTTTCTTT
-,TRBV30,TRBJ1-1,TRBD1,CAWSAWDSRFTEAFF,TGTGCCTGGAGTGCCTGGGACAGTCGTTTTACTGAAGCTTTCTTT
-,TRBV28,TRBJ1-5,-,CASSTDRIQPQHF,TGTGCCAGCAGCACGGACAGAATTCAGCCCCAGCATTTT
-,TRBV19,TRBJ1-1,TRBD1,CASSTTGTGSPEAFF,TGTGCCAGTAGTACGACCGGGACAGGGTCCCCTGAAGCTTTCTTT
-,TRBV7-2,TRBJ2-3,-,CASSPRPVAVTTDTQYF,TGTGCCAGCAGCCCCCGGCCGGTTGCGGTTACCACAGATACGCAGTATTTT
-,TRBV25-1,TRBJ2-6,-,CASSVPASGANVLTF,TGTGCCAGCAGTGTCCCGGCCTCTGGGGCCAACGTCCTGACTTTC
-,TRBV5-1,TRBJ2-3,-,CASSINRVADTQYF,TGCGCCAGCAGCATAAACAGGGTCGCAGATACGCAGTATTTT
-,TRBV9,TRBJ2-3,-,CASSLGGDTQYF,TGTGCCAGCAGCCTTGGGGGAGATACGCAGTATTTT
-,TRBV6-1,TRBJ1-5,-,CASSAGAWGNQPQHF,TGTGCCAGCAGTGCCGGGGCCTGGGGCAATCAGCCCCAGCATTTT
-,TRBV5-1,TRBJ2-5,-,CASSLRRFMGQETQYF,TGCGCCAGCAGCCTCAGGCGGTTTATGGGGCAAGAGACCCAGTACTTC
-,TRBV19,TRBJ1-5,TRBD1,CASRDRGLTSNQPQHF,TGTGCCAGTAGGGACAGGGGACTTACTAGCAATCAGCCCCAGCATTTT
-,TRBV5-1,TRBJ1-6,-,CASSLVTGRNSPLHF,TGCGCCAGCAGCTTGGTTACGGGGAGGAATTCACCCCTCCACTTT
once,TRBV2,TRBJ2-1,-,CATRDYNEQFF,TGTGCCACTAGGGATTACAATGAGCAGTTCTTC
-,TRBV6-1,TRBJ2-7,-,CASRSWGADYEQYF,TGTGCCAGCAGGAGTTGGGGAGCGGACTACGAGCAGTACTTC
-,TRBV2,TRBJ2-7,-,CASSGVFGGSYEQYF,TGTGCCAGCAGTGGGGTTTTCGGGGGTTCCTACGAGCAGTACTTC
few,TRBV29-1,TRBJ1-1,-,CSVAPGNTEAFF,TGCAGCGTCGCTCCGGGGAACACTGAAGCTTTCTTT
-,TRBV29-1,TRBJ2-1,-,CSVRPRSLYNEQFF,TGCAGCGTCAGACCCCGAAGTCTCTACAATGAGCAGTTCTTC
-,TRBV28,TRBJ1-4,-,CASSITGINEKLFF,TGTGCCAGCAGTATTACAGGGATTAATGAAAAACTGTTTTTT
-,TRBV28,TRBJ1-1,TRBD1,CASSGQGWGKNTEAFF,TGTGCCAGCAGTGGACAGGGATGGGGGAAGAACACTGAAGCTTTCTTT
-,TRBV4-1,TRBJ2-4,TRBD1,CASSPRGADRTGGWMVIQYF,TGCGCCAGCAGCCCAAGGGGGGCCGATCGGACAGGGGGCTGGATGGTCATTCAGTACTTC
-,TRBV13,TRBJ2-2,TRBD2,CASSPLAGPGELFF,TGTGCCAGCAGCCCATTAGCGGGACCTGGGGAGCTGTTTTTT